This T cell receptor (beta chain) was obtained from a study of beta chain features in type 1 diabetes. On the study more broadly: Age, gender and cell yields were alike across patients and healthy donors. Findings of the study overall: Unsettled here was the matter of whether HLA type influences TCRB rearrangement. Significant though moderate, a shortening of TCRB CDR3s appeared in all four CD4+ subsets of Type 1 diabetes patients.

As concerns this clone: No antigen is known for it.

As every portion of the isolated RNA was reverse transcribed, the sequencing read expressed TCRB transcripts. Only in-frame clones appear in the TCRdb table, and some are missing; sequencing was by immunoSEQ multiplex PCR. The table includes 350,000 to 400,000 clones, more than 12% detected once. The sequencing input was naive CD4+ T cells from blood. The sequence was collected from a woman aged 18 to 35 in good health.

The CDR3 coding sequence is TGTGCCTCCCGCCTGGCGGGGGGCGCGGATACGCAGTATTTT. The encoded protein is CASRLAGGADTQYF. The chain is built from TRBV5-6 and TRBJ2-3; 8 nucleotides line up with TRBD2. The CDR3 totals 14 residues. After removal of 10 bases from V and 6 bases from J, the junction contained 13 bases not matched to a gene. The germline V gene encodes CDR1 SGHDT and CDR2 YYEEEE.